This T cell receptor (beta chain) comes out of a study of B cell selection in AIRE deficiency. Points from the study as a whole: Healthy donors alone shared 31.6% of several thousand Treg sequences; patients alone nearly 9.5%. In TCRBV usage, CDR3 length and diversity, patient Tconv and Treg cells matched healthy donors.

The sorted conventional CD4 T cells were gated as CD4+CD127+. A note on this clone: Its matching antigen is unknown.

The CDR3 covers 11 residues. CDR1 and CDR2 (germline): DFQATT, SNEGSKA (reference sequence). V lost 5 bases, J lost 4 bases, and 7 bases lay in between. Per the study methods: About 120,000 patient and 130,000 to 150,000 healthy donor in-frame TCRbeta sequences came from conventional T cells. Clones were sequenced by immunoSEQ multiplex PCR, and TCRdb holds only the in-frame ones, with some missing. The DNA was the basis for D and trimming; V, J and clone size are from that table. The sample has about 23,000 clones; 97% are singletons. The chain carries TRBV20-1 and TRBJ2-3; D call uncertain. This clonotype originated in a human donor with AIRE deficiency. Sequenced sample: conventional CD4+ T cells sorted from PBMCs. In DNA, the CDR3 is TGCAGTGCTCGACTGTCAGATACGCAGTATTTT. Residues: CSARLSDTQYF.